This TCR beta chain is drawn from a study of T-cell memory formation after mild COVID-19. In the study overall: Clustering of TCRs was largely donor specific. Notes on the study in general: Among clones contracting day 15 to 85, CD4/CD8 was balanced, whereas later expanders leaned CD4+.

Regarding this clonotype: What it binds is not known.

V shed 8 bases and J shed 3 bases, with 13 bases lying between them. Looked up from germline, CDR1 is SQVTM and CDR2 is ANQGSEA. This CDR3 contains 12 residues. Researchers used 5'RACE with constant-segment primers to make TCR alpha and TCR beta cDNA libraries that carry sample barcodes and UMIs. TCRdb processed the 5' RACE reads anew with MiXCR; each CDR3 protein has one entry. The profile shows 310,000 or so distinct CDR3 sequences, 15% to 20% of them singletons. This receptor was identified in a man younger than 35 who had mild COVID-19 (a few samples of this study predate the infection). Cell type and time point are not known. The V call is TRBV29-1, the J call TRBJ2-5; D not resolved. Sequencing was done on a sample of PBMCs or a T cell subset sorted from them (not recorded which). The DNA of the CDR3 is TGCAGCTCAGCCCTGGCAAAAGAGACCCAGTACTTC. It specifies CSSALAKETQYF.